The present T cell receptor (beta chain) was sequenced within a study of cytomegalovirus exposure and HLA in healthy donors. With regard to this clone: Its antigen is still unknown.

Germline V lookup: CDR1 MNHEY, CDR2 SMNVEV (reference sequence). The CDR3 runs 15 residues. Germline trimming cut 7 bases from V and 8 bases from J; bases unmatched to any gene: 16. The PCR had 60 Vbeta and 13 Jbeta primers. The repertoire was sequenced with immunoSEQ multiplex PCR; TCRdb's copy has only in-frame clones and lacks some. The sample lists around 75,000 clones, 75% to 85% seen once, with about 3.5% in the top ten. Study-wide results and limits: In a later analysis, CMV-associated beta chains were mostly HLA-associated, it appeared.

This TCR derives from a man aged 40-49 years in good health and CMV-seronegative. Sequences were obtained from PBMCs. The chain uses TRBV27 and TRBJ1-2, with 7 bases identical to TRBD1. For the CDR3, the DNA is TGTGCCAGCAACTCAGGGGGACTCTCGGCTGGCGGCTACACCTTC. Translated: CASNSGGLSAGGYTF.